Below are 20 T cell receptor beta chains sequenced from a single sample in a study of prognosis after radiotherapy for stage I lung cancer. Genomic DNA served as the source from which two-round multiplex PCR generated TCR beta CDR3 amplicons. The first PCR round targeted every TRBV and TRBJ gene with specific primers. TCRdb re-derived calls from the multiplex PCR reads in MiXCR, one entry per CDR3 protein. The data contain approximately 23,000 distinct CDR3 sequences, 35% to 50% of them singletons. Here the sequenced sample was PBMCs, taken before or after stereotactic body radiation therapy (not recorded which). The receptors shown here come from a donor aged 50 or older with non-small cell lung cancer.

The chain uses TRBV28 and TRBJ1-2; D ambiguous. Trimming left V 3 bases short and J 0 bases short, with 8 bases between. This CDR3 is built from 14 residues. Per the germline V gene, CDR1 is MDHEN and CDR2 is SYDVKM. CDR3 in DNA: TGTGCCAGCAGTTTGGGTGTTACTAACTATGGCTACACCTTC. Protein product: CASSLGVTNYGYTF.

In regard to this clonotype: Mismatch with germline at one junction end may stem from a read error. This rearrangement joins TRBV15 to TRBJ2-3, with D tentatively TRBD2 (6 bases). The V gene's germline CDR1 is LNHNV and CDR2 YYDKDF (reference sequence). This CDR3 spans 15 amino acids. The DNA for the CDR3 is TGTGCCACCAGCGGGGAGTGGGGAGGCACATATACGCAGTATTTT. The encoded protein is CATSGEWGGTYTQYF.

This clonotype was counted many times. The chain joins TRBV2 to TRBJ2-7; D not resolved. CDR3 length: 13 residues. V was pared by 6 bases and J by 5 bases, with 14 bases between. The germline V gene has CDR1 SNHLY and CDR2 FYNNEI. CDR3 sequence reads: CASRGRPENEQYF. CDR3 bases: TGTGCCAGCAGAGGCCGGCCAGAGAACGAGCAGTACTTC.

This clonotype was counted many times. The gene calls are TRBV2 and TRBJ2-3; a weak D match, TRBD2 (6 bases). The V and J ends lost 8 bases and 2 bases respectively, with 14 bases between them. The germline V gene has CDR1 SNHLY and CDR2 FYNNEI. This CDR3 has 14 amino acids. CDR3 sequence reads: CASLLATNTDTQYF. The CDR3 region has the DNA TGTGCCAGCCTTCTAGCGACCAACACAGATACGCAGTATTTT. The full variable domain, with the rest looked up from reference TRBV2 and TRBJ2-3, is EPEVTQTPSHQVTQMGQEVILRCVPISNHLYFYWYRQILGQKVEFLVSFYNNEISEKSEIFDDQFSVERPDGSNFTLKIRSTKLEDSAMYFCASLLATNTDTQYFGPGTRLTVL.

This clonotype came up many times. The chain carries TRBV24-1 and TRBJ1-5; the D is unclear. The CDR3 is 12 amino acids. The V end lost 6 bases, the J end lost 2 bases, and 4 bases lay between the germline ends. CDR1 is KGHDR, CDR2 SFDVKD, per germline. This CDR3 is CATSYGNQPQHF. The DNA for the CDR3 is TGTGCCACCAGTTACGGCAATCAGCCCCAGCATTTT.

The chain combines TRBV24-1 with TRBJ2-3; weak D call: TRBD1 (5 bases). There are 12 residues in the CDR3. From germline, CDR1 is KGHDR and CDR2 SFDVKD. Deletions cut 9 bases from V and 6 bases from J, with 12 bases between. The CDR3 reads CATGAGVDTQYF. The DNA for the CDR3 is TGTGCCACCGGGGCTGGAGTGGATACGCAGTATTTT.

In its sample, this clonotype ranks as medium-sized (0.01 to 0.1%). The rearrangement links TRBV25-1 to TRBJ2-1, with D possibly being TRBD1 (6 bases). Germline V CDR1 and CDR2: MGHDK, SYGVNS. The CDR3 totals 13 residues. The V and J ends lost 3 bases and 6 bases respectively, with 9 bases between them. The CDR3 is CASSDGQPNEQFF. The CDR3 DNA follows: TGTGCCAGCAGTGATGGACAGCCCAATGAGCAGTTCTTC. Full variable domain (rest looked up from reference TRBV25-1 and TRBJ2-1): EADIYQTPRYLVIGTGKKITLECSQTMGHDKMYWYQQDPGMELHLIHYSYGVNSTEKGDLSSESTVSRIRTEHFPLTLESARPSHTSQYLCASSDGQPNEQFFGPGTRLTVL.

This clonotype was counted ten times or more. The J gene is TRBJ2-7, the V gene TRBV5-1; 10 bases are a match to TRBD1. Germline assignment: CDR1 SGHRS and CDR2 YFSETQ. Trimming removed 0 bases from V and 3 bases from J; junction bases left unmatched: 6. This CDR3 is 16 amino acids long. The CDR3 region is CASSLGGGDRGYEQYF. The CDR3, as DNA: TGCGCCAGCAGCTTGGGGGGGGGGGACAGGGGCTACGAGCAGTACTTC.

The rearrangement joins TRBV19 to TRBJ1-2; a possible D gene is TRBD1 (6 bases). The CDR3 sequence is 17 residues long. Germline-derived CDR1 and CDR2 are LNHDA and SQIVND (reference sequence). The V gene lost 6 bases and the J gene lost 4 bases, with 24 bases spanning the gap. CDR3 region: CASRGLTGARITYGYTF. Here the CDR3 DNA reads TGTGCCAGTAGGGGCCTAACGGGGGCGAGAATTACCTATGGCTACACCTTC. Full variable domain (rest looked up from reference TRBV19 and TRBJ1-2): DGGITQSPKYLFRKEGQNVTLSCEQNLNHDAMYWYRQDPGQGLRLIYYSQIVNDFQKGDIAEGYSVSREKKESFPLTVTSAQKNPTAFYLCASRGLTGARITYGYTFGSGTRLTVV.

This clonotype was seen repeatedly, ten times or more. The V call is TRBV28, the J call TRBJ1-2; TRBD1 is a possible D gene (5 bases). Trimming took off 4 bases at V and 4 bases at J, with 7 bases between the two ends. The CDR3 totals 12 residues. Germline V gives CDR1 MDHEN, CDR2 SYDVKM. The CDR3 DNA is TGTGCCAGCAGTTGGGGGATCTATGGCTACACCTTC. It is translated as CASSWGIYGYTF.

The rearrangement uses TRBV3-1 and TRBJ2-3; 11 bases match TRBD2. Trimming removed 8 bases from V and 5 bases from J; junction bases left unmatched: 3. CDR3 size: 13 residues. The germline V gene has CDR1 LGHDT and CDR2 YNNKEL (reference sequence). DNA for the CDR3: TGTGCCAGCGGAGGACTAGCGGGAGATACGCAGTATTTT. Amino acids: CASGGLAGDTQYF.

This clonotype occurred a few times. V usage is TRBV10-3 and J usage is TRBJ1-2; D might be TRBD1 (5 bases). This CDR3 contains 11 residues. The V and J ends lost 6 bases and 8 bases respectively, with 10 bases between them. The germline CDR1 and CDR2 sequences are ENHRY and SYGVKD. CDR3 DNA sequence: TGTGCCATCAGGGGGACTTGGGGCTACACCTTC. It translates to CAIRGTWGYTF.

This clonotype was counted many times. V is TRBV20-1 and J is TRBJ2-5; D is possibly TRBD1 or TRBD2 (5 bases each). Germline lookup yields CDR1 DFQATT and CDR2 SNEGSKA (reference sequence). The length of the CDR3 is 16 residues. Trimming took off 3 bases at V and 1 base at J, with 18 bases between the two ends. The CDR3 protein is CSASPITRGLQETQYF. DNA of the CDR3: TGCAGTGCTAGTCCCATAACCCGGGGCCTCCAAGAGACCCAGTACTTC.

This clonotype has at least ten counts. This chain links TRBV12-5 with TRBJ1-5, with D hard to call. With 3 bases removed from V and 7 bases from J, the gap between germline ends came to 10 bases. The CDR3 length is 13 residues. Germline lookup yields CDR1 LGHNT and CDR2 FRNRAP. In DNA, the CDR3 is TGTGCTAGTGGTTTTCTAGACGCACAGCCCCAGCATTTT. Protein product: CASGFLDAQPQHF.

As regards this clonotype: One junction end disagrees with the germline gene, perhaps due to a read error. This CDR3 reads CASTADRHLNTVELLF. For the CDR3, the DNA is TGTGCCAGCACCGCTGACAGACACCTGAACACCGTGGAGCTGCTTTTT. The J gene is TRBJ2-2, the V gene TRBV12-3 or TRBV12-4; D possibly corresponds to TRBD1 (5 bases). The CDR3 runs 16 residues.

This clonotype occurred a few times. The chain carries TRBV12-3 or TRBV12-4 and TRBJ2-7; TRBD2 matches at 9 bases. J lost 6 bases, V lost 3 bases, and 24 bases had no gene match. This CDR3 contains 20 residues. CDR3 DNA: TGTGCCAGCAGTTTCCAATGGACTGCGGGAGGGCCCCCTACGGGATCCGAGCAGTACTTC. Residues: CASSFQWTAGGPPTGSEQYF.

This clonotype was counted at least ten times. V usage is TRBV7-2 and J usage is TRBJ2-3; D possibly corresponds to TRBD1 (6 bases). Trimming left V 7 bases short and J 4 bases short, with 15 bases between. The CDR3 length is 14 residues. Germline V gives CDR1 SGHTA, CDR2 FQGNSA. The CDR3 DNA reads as TGTGCCAGCAAGAGGGGGTTCCGTTCAGATACGCAGTATTTT. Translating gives CASKRGFRSDTQYF.

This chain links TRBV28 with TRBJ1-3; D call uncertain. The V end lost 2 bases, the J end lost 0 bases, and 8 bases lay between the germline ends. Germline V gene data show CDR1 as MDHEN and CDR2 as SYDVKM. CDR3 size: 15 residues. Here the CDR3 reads CASSLQRLSGNTIYF. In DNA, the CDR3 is TGTGCCAGCAGTTTACAACGCCTCTCTGGAAACACCATATATTTT.

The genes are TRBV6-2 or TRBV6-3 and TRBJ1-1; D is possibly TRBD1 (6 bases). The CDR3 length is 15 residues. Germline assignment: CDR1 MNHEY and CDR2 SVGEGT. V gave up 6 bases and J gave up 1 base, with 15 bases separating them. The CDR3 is CASRLNRDTNTEAFF. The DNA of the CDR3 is TGTGCCAGCAGACTCAACAGGGATACGAACACTGAAGCTTTCTTT.

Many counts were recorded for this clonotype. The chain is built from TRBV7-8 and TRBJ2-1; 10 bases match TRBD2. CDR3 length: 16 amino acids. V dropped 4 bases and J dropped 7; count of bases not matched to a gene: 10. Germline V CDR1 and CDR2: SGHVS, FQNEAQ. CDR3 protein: CASSSFSGRPGNEQFF. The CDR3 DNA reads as TGTGCCAGCAGCTCCTTTAGCGGGAGGCCGGGGAATGAGCAGTTCTTC.